This TCR beta chain appears in the sequencing data of a study of blood T cells in healthy people across ages. Whole-study results and caveats: Lack of knowledge of donor CMV status possibly confounded expanded clonotype changes.

The use of a sample-barcoded 5' primer and a J-beta primer mix characterized a second PCR of 7 to 11 cycles. MiXCR was run by TCRdb on the 5' RACE reads, yielding one entry per CDR3 protein. The table shows around 990,000 distinct CDR3 sequences, with under 30% occurring only once. V was clipped by 3 bases and J by 3 bases; unmatched bases: 11. Germline-derived CDR1 and CDR2 are ENHRY and SYGVKD. The CDR3 is made up of 17 amino acids. This clonotype was seen more than once but under ten times. Its antigen is as yet unknown. These records were also assigned to another study, of T cells of mothers and their children. That paper adds: Sample barcodes plus 2-4 random nucleotides came from the M1S primer.

The sequence was collected from a girl aged 2-9 years in good health. Sequenced input: blood. This sequence joins TRBV10-3 and TRBJ1-2, with 9 bases lining up with TRBD1. CDR3 loop: CAISDPGQGILDYGYTF. Written as DNA, the CDR3 is TGTGCCATCAGTGACCCGGGACAGGGTATTTTGGACTATGGCTACACCTTC.